This TCR beta chain was recorded in a study of blood T cell repertoires in COVID-19. Study background: T cells, B-cell-depleted T cells, or PBMCs provided the cDNA or gDNA that served as material.

CDR1 and CDR2 from the germline V gene are LGHNA and YSLEER. The CDR3 loop spans 16 amino acids. J gave up 3 bases and V 0 bases, and 3 bases lay outside the gene matches. The assay was immunoSEQ multiplex PCR, and TCRdb's table has in-frame clones only and misses some. Altogether around 300,000 clones are present, 90% being singletons, with the ten largest covering 0.9% to 1.2%. For recovered donors of Cohort 3, there were two negative PCRs, clearance, or symptom resolution. This chain joins TRBV4-3 and TRBJ2-2; 8 nucleotides align to TRBD2. The sample consisted of PBMCs or T cells enriched from blood (not recorded which). This TCR derives from a woman aged 25 to 45 who had recovered from COVID-19. The CDR3 reads CASSQEPAGDTGELFF. The CDR3 DNA follows: TGCGCCAGCAGCCAAGAGCCAGCGGGAGACACCGGGGAGCTGTTTTTT.